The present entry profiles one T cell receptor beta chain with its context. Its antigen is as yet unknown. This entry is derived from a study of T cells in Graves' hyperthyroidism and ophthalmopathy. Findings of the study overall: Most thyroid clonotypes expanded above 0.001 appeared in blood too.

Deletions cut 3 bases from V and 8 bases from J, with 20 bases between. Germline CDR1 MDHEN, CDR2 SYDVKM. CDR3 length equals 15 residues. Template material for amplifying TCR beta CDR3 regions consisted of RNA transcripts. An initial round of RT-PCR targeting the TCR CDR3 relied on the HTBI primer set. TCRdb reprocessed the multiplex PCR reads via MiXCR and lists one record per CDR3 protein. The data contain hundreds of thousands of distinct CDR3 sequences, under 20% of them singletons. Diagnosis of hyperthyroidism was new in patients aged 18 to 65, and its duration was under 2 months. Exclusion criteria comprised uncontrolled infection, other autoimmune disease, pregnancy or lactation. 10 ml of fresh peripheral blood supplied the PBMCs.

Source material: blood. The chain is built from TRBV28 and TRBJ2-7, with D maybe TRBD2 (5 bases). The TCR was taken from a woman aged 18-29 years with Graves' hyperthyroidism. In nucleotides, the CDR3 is TGTGCCAGCAGTTTCACCTCGGGATTCACTACGCAGCAGTACTTC. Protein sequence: CASSFTSGFTTQQYF.